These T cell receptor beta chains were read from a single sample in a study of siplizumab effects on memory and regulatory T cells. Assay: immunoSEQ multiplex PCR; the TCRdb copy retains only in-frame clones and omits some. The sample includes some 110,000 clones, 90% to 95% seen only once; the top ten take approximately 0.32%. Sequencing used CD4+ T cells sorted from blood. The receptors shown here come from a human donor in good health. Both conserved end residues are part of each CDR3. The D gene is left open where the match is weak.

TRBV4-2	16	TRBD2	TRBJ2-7	TGTGCCAGCAGCCAAAGTACTAGCGGGAGGTTCTACGAGCAGTACTTC	CASSQSTSGRFYEQYF
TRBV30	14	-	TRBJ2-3	TGTGCCTGGACCCCCGGCAAACCCACAGATACGCAGTATTTT	CAWTPGKPTDTQYF
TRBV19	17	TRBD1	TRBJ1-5	TGTGCCAGTAGGCAGGGGGCTCCCGTTTATAGCAATCAGCCCCAGCATTTT	CASRQGAPVYSNQPQHF
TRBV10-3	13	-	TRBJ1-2	TGTGCCATCAATTCCGGGTCCAACTATGGCTACACCTTC	CAINSGSNYGYTF
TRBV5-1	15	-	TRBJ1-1	TGCGCCAGCAGCCCGGGAGGCACCATGAACACTGAAGCTTTCTTT	CASSPGGTMNTEAFF
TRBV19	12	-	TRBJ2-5	TGTGCCAGTAGTATCAGCCAAGAGACCCAGTACTTC	CASSISQETQYF
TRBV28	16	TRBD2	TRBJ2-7	TGTGCCAGCAGTTTAGCGGGGACTAGCGGGAACTACGAGCAGTACTTC	CASSLAGTSGNYEQYF
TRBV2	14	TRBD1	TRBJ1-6	TGTGCCAGCAGGTTGGACAGGGGTTATTCACCCCTCCACTTT	CASRLDRGYSPLHF
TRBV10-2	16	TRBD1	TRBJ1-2	TGCGCCAGCCTAGCAACCGGGACAGGGCAAAGGGATGGCTACACCTTC	CASLATGTGQRDGYTF
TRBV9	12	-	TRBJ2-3	TGTGCCAGCAGCGGGGATTGGGATACGCAGTATTTT	CASSGDWDTQYF
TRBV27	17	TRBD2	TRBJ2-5	TGTGCCAGCAGTCCGATGTTTTTTGGGGGGGGAAGAGAGACCCAGTACTTC	CASSPMFFGGGRETQYF
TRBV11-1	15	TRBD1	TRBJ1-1	TGTGCCAGCAGCCCCAACAGGGGTTGGGACACTGAAGCTTTCTTT	CASSPNRGWDTEAFF
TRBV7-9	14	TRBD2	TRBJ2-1	TGTGCCAGCTTGGGACTAGCGATTTTTCATGAGCAGTTCTTC	CASLGLAIFHEQFF